This T cell receptor (beta chain) was captured by sequencing in a study of blood T cell repertoires in COVID-19. About the research overall: Samples of COVID-19 (acute and convalescent) were obtained from the United States, Italy and Spain. From T cells, B-cell-depleted T cells, or PBMCs came the material, which was cDNA or gDNA.

In the study's own analysis: The assay estimated nucleated cells by amplifying reference gene primers. Data came from immunoSEQ multiplex PCR; TCRdb stores just in-frame clones and leaves some out. V and J calls and clone size are those listed in that table; D and trimming were worked out from the DNA. The data hold about 61,000 clones, with about 88% observed a single time. Per the germline V gene, CDR1 is LGHDT and CDR2 is YNNKEL (reference sequence). The CDR3 spans 16 residues. Trimming left V 0 bases short and J 4 bases short, with 12 bases between. V is TRBV3-1 (or the pseudogene TRBV3-2) and J is TRBJ2-2, with a possible D match to TRBD2 (6 bases). Sequenced material: peripheral blood. The origin of this receptor is a man aged 80 or over in a cohort sampled during active COVID-19. The CDR3 coding sequence is TGTGCCAGCAGCCAAGAGGACTACACGGGCACCGGGGAGCTGTTTTTT. Translated, it gives CASSQEDYTGTGELFF.